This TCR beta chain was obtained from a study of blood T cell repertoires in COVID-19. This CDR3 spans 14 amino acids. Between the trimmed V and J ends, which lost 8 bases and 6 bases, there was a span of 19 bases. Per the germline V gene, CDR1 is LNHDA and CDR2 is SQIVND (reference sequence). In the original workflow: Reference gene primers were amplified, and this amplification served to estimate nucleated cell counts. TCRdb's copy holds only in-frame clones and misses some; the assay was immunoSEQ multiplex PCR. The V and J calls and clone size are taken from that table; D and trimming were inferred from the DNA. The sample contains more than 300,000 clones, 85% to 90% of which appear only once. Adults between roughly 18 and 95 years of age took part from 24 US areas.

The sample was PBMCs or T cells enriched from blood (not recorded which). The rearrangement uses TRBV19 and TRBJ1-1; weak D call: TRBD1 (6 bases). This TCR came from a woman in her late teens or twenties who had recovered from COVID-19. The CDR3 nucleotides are TGTGCCAGTCCCCTAACAGGGAAGGGCGCTGAAGCTTTCTTT. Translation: CASPLTGKGAEAFF. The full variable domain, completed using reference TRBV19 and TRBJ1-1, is DGGITQSPKYLFRKEGQNVTLSCEQNLNHDAMYWYRQDPGQGLRLIYYSQIVNDFQKGDIAEGYSVSREKKESFPLTVTSAQKNPTAFYLCASPLTGKGAEAFFGQGTRLTVV.